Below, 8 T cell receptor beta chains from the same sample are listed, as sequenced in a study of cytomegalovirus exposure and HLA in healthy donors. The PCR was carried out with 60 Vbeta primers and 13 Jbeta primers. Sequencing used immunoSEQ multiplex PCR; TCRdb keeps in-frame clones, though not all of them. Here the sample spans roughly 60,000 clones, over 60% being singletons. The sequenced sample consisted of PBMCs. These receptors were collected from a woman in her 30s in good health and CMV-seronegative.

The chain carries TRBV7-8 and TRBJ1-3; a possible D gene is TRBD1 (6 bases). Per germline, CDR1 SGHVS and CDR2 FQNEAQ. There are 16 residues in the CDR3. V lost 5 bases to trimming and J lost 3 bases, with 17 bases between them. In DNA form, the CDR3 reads TGTGCCAGCAGCCTTATTACAGGGTCGGATGGAAACACCATATATTTT. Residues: CASSLITGSDGNTIYF.

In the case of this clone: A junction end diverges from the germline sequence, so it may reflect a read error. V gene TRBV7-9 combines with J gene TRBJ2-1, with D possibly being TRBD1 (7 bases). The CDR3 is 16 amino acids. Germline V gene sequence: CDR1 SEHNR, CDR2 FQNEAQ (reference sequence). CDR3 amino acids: CASRLGGGLSYNEQFF. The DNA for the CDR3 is TGTGCCAGCAGGTTAGGAGGGGGCCTCTCCTACAATGAGCAGTTCTTC. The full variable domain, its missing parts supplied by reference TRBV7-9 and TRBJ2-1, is DTGVSQNPRHKITKRGQNVTFRCDPISEHNRLYWYRQTLGQGPEFLTYFQNEAQLEKSRLLSDRFSAERPKGSFSTLEIQRTEQGDSAMYLCASRLGGGLSYNEQFFGPGTRLTVL.

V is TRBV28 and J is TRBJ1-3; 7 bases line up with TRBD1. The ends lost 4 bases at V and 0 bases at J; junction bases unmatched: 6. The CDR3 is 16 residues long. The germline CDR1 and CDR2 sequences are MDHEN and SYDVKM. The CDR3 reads CASSSPGGSSGNTIYF. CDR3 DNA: TGTGCCAGCAGTTCCCCAGGGGGGAGCTCTGGAAACACCATATATTTT.

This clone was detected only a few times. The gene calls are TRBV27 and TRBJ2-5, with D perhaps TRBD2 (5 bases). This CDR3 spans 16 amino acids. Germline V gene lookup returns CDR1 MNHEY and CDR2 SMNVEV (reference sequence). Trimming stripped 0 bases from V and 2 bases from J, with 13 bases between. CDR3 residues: CASSLSGGLDQETQYF. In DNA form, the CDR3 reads TGTGCCAGCAGTTTATCGGGCGGGCTGGATCAAGAGACCCAGTACTTC.

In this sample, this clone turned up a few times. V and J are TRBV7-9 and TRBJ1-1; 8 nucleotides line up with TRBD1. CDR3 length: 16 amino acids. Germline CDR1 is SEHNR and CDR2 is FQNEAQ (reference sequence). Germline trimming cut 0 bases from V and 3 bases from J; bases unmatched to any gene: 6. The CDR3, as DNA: TGTGCCAGCAGCTTAGCGACAGGGGTCGTGTACACTGAAGCTTTCTTT. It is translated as CASSLATGVVYTEAFF.

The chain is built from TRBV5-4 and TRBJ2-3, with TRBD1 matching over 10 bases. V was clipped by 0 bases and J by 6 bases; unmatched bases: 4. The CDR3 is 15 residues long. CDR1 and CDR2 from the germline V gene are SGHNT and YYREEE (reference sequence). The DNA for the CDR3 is TGTGCCAGCAGCTTGGGACAGGGGGCGTGGGATACGCAGTATTTT. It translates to CASSLGQGAWDTQYF. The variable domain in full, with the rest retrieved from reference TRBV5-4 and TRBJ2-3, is ETGVTQSPTHLIKTRGQQVTLRCSSQSGHNTVSWYQQALGQGPQFIFQYYREEENGRGNFPPRFSGLQFPNYSSELNVNALELDDSALYLCASSLGQGAWDTQYFGPGTRLTVL.

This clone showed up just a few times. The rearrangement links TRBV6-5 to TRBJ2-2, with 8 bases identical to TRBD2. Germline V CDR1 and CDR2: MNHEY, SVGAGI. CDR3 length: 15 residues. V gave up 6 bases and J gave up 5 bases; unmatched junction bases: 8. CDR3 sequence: CASSRAGVETGELFF. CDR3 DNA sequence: TGTGCCAGCAGCCGAGCGGGAGTTGAAACCGGGGAGCTGTTTTTT.

CDR3 sequence (DNA): TGTGCCAGTCGGACTATTTCTAGCACAGATACGCAGTATTTT. Amino acid sequence: CASRTISSTDTQYF. The V gene is TRBV19, the J gene TRBJ2-3, with D perhaps TRBD2 (6 bases). CDR1 and CDR2 (germline): LNHDA, SQIVND (reference sequence). The V and J ends lost 8 bases and 0 bases respectively, with 12 bases between them. This CDR3 comprises 14 residues.